Shown below are 9 T cell receptor beta chains from a single sample sequenced in a study of T cell repertoires in cytomegalovirus infection. TCRdb fed the reads into MiXCR, producing one record per CDR3 protein. The table has 100,000 or so distinct CDR3 sequences, roughly a quarter seen once. The sample consisted of CD8+ T cells from PBMCs. These receptors were collected from a human donor in good health (CMV status not recorded). Some clones in this sample may be carry-over from other donors' samples.

The genes are TRBV18 and TRBJ2-1, with 7 bases that match TRBD2. This CDR3 spans 13 amino acids. Germline V gene data show CDR1 as KGHSH and CDR2 as LQKENI. Trimming took 2 bases from V and 9 from J; bases not matched to a gene: 4. The CDR3 loop reads CASSPLGGGEQFF. The CDR3 DNA is TGTGCCAGCTCACCATTGGGGGGGGGTGAGCAGTTCTTC.

This clonotype was recorded many times. The chain has TRBV5-5 and TRBJ2-1; TRBD2 might be the D (6 bases). The CDR3 contains 15 residues. Deletions cut 2 bases from V and 5 bases from J, with 14 bases between. CDR1 and CDR2 (germline): SGHKS, YYEKEE (reference sequence). The CDR3 DNA reads as TGTGCCAGCAGCTTCCAGCTAGCGCTAAACAATGAGCAGTTCTTC. It translates to CASSFQLALNNEQFF.

This clonotype was counted many times. Here the CDR3 reads CASSSLRLPGELFF. CDR3 DNA: TGTGCCAGCAGCTCGTTAAGGCTGCCCGGGGAGCTGTTTTTT. The chain employs TRBV7-6 and TRBJ2-2; D gene unclear. V shed 4 bases and J shed 6 bases, with 12 bases lying between them. This CDR3 spans 14 amino acids. The germline V gene has CDR1 SGHVS and CDR2 FNYEAQ.

This clonotype came up many times. The V gene is TRBV7-8, the J gene TRBJ1-1, with 7 nucleotides matching TRBD1. After removal of 5 bases from V and 1 base from J, the junction contained 4 bases not matched to a gene. The CDR3 spans 14 residues. CDR1 SGHVS and CDR2 FQNEAQ come from the germline V gene. The CDR3 DNA sequence: TGTGCCAGCAGCCCAGGGGGAGCGAACACTGAAGCTTTCTTT. It specifies CASSPGGANTEAFF.

This clonotype showed up just once. The chain employs TRBV28 and TRBJ2-2; 11 nucleotides agree with TRBD2. V was pared by 5 bases and J by 5 bases, with 13 bases of the junction left unmatched. This CDR3 is built from 18 residues. The germline V gene encodes CDR1 MDHEN and CDR2 SYDVKM. In nucleotides, the CDR3 is TGTGCCAGCAGTCATAAGTTAGCGGGGGGGCGAAGGACCGGGGAGCTGTTTTTT. The encoded protein is CASSHKLAGGRRTGELFF.

V gene TRBV15 combines with J gene TRBJ2-5; 8 nucleotides line up with TRBD1. This CDR3 region has 15 residues. Germline CDR1 is LNHNV and CDR2 is YYDKDF (reference sequence). The J segment lost 1 base and the V segment lost 6 bases, leaving 7 bases of the junction unmatched. CDR3 in DNA: TGTGCCACCAGTCCCGACAGGGGAATCCAAGAGACCCAGTACTTC. This sequence encodes CATSPDRGIQETQYF. The full variable domain, with the rest looked up from reference TRBV15 and TRBJ2-5, is DAMVIQNPRYQVTQFGKPVTLSCSQTLNHNVMYWYQQKSSQAPKLLFHYYDKDFNNEADTPDNFQSRRPNTSFCFLDIRSPGLGDTAMYLCATSPDRGIQETQYFGPGTRLLVL.

This chain uses TRBV7-9 with TRBJ2-1, with 7 bases aligning to TRBD2. CDR3 size: 15 residues. J lost 7 bases, V lost 0 bases, and 6 bases had no gene match. Germline-derived CDR1 and CDR2 are SEHNR and FQNEAQ (reference sequence). The CDR3 bases are TGTGCCAGCAGCTTAGCTCCGAAAGCGGGGAATGAGCAGTTCTTC. This codes for CASSLAPKAGNEQFF. Full variable domain (missing parts from reference TRBV7-9 and TRBJ2-1): DTGVSQNPRHKITKRGQNVTFRCDPISEHNRLYWYRQTLGQGPEFLTYFQNEAQLEKSRLLSDRFSAERPKGSFSTLEIQRTEQGDSAMYLCASSLAPKAGNEQFFGPGTRLTVL.

This clonotype was seen more than once but under ten times. This chain uses TRBV7-8 with TRBJ2-1; D might be TRBD2 (5 bases). The CDR3 has 15 residues. Looked up from germline, CDR1 is SGHVS and CDR2 is FQNEAQ. V was pared by 3 bases and J by 10 bases, with 19 bases between. CDR3: CASSFRWGALGEQFF. CDR3 nucleotides: TGTGCCAGCAGCTTTCGGTGGGGAGCCCTGGGAGAGCAGTTCTTC.

This clonotype was found a few times. The chain joins TRBV28 to TRBJ1-1; 11 bases are shared with TRBD1. The CDR3 is made up of 16 amino acids. The V and J ends lost 5 bases and 3 bases, in that order; junction bases with no gene match: 8. Per germline, CDR1 MDHEN and CDR2 SYDVKM. The CDR3 sequence: CASSPGQGAPHTEAFF. DNA for the CDR3: TGTGCCAGCAGTCCAGGACAGGGGGCACCCCACACTGAAGCTTTCTTT.